This paragraph covers one T cell receptor beta chain sequence. The antigen remains unidentified. Germline values: CDR1 SGHRS, CDR2 YFSETQ. The CDR3 consists of 13 residues. V lost 6 bases to trimming and J lost 5 bases, with 11 bases between them. The entry originates in a study of graft-versus-host responses after intestinal transplantation. Looking at the study overall: Each recipient received anti-thymocyte globulin induction, then tacrolimus and steroids for 3 to 4 years.

The assay was immunoSEQ multiplex PCR, and TCRdb's table has in-frame clones only and misses some. The sample has tens of thousands of clones, under 95% seen once. Study results and caveats: Recipient-marrow GvH clones were detected, some having first appeared in ileum or blood. Levels of circulating GvH clones at their peak were associated with early post-transplant HvG declines.

The chain combines TRBV5-1 with TRBJ1-4; D might be TRBD1 (6 bases). Sequenced here: PBMCs, sampled around 120 days after intestinal transplantation. The sequence was collected from a human patient who received an intestinal transplant, so some T cells may come from the graft donor. CDR3 coding DNA: TGCGCCAGCAAGGAGACAGGCAATGAAAAACTGTTTTTT. Protein sequence: CASKETGNEKLFF.